These T cell receptor beta chains were read from a single sample in a study of T cell changes during pregnancy in multiple sclerosis. Using immunoSEQ multiplex PCR, the repertoire was profiled, and TCRdb retains in-frame clones only, with some absent. The sample has approximately 100,000 clones; around 92% are singletons. The input for sequencing was peripheral blood, taken in the second trimester of pregnancy. The receptor set was obtained from a female donor with multiple sclerosis, enrolled in a pregnancy study. The CDR3 runs from the conserved cysteine through the conserved F or W. A D gene is named only where the DNA matches it firmly. A clone size is listed for some rows: how often the clone was seen (once, few, many), or a class if it is expanded.

j_call: TRBJ2-1
d_call: .
clone_size: .
v_call: TRBV6-5
cdr3_nt: TGTGCCAGCAGACATGACAGATCCTCCTACAATGAGCAGTTCTTC
cdr3_aa: CASRHDRSSYNEQFF

j_call: TRBJ2-7
d_call: TRBD2
clone_size: .
v_call: TRBV28
cdr3_nt: TGTGCCAGCACGACTAGCGGGAACCTCTACGAGCAGTACTTC
cdr3_aa: CASTTSGNLYEQYF

j_call: TRBJ2-7
d_call: .
clone_size: .
v_call: TRBV5-1
cdr3_nt: TGCGCCAGCAGCTTGGCCGCGGGGACCTACGAGCAGTACTTC
cdr3_aa: CASSLAAGTYEQYF

j_call: TRBJ1-2
d_call: .
clone_size: .
v_call: TRBV7-2
cdr3_nt: TGTGCCAGCAAGTCAGGAAGGGGCAAAGCCGACTATGGCTACACCTTC
cdr3_aa: CASKSGRGKADYGYTF

j_call: TRBJ1-1
d_call: TRBD1
clone_size: once
v_call: TRBV6-5
cdr3_nt: TGTGCCAGCAGCCAACAGGGGACGTGGACTGAAGCTTTCTTT
cdr3_aa: CASSQQGTWTEAFF

j_call: TRBJ1-1
d_call: .
clone_size: .
v_call: TRBV7-8
cdr3_nt: TGTGCCAGCAGCTTAGAGCCGGGGAGAACTGAAGCTTTCTTT
cdr3_aa: CASSLEPGRTEAFF

j_call: TRBJ1-3
d_call: .
clone_size: .
v_call: TRBV11-2
cdr3_nt: TGTGCCAGCAGCTTTCAGGGTACTGGAAACACCATATATTTT
cdr3_aa: CASSFQGTGNTIYF

j_call: TRBJ2-5
d_call: TRBD1
clone_size: .
v_call: TRBV30
cdr3_nt: TGTGCCTGGGGAACAGGGGGACAAGAGACCCAGTACTTC
cdr3_aa: CAWGTGGQETQYF

j_call: TRBJ2-5
d_call: .
clone_size: .
v_call: TRBV6-5
cdr3_nt: TGTGCCAGCAGTGGAAATAGCGAGACCCAGTACTTC
cdr3_aa: CASSGNSETQYF

j_call: TRBJ2-2
d_call: .
clone_size: .
v_call: TRBV7-2
cdr3_nt: TGTGCCAGCAGCATGCATCGAGGGAACACCGGGGAGCTGTTTTTT
cdr3_aa: CASSMHRGNTGELFF

j_call: TRBJ1-2
d_call: TRBD1
clone_size: .
v_call: TRBV28
cdr3_nt: TGTGCCAGCAGTTCGGGCAGGGGGAAAGATGGCTACACCTTC
cdr3_aa: CASSSGRGKDGYTF

j_call: TRBJ2-7
d_call: .
clone_size: .
v_call: TRBV9
cdr3_nt: TGTGCCAGCAGCGTAGCGGGTGGTGGCTACGAGCAGTACTTC
cdr3_aa: CASSVAGGGYEQYF

j_call: TRBJ2-7
d_call: TRBD2
clone_size: .
v_call: TRBV15
cdr3_nt: TGTGCCACCCGGACTAGCGGGAGCTACGAGCAGTACTTC
cdr3_aa: CATRTSGSYEQYF

j_call: TRBJ2-4
d_call: .
clone_size: .
v_call: TRBV5-4
cdr3_nt: TGTGCCAGCAGCTTGGGCGGCCCGGGAGCCAAAAACATTCAGTACTTC
cdr3_aa: CASSLGGPGAKNIQYF

j_call: TRBJ2-1
d_call: TRBD2
clone_size: .
v_call: TRBV7-2
cdr3_nt: TGTGCCAGCAGCTTATTGACGGGAGGGCTTGGTGAGCAGTTCTTC
cdr3_aa: CASSLLTGGLGEQFF

j_call: TRBJ2-1
d_call: .
clone_size: .
v_call: TRBV6-5
cdr3_nt: TGTGCCAGCAGTTACCCCGCGGGAGAGCAGTTCTTC
cdr3_aa: CASSYPAGEQFF

j_call: TRBJ2-7
d_call: .
clone_size: .
v_call: TRBV7-9
cdr3_nt: TGTGCCAGCAGCCAGGGGTCAGAGTACGAGCAGTACTTC
cdr3_aa: CASSQGSEYEQYF

j_call: TRBJ2-7
d_call: .
clone_size: .
v_call: TRBV28
cdr3_nt: TGTGCCAGCAGCCGGTGGGAGCAGTACTTC
cdr3_aa: CASSRWEQYF

j_call: TRBJ2-7
d_call: TRBD1
clone_size: .
v_call: TRBV7-8
cdr3_nt: TGTGCCTCCCAGGGGGGACAGGGTTCTCCGTTGGCCTACGAGCAGTACTTC
cdr3_aa: CASQGGQGSPLAYEQYF

j_call: TRBJ2-5
d_call: TRBD1
clone_size: .
v_call: TRBV15
cdr3_nt: TGTGCCACCAGCAGGGACAGGGCGAGCGGGACCCAGTACTTC
cdr3_aa: CATSRDRASGTQYF

j_call: TRBJ2-5
d_call: TRBD2
clone_size: .
v_call: TRBV19
cdr3_nt: TGTGCCAGCGGGACTAGCGGGAGGGCAGAGACCCAGTACTTC
cdr3_aa: CASGTSGRAETQYF

j_call: TRBJ1-1
d_call: TRBD1
clone_size: .
v_call: TRBV19
cdr3_nt: TGTGCCAGTAGTAAAATAAGGGCAGGGGGCCACACTGAAGCTTTCTTT
cdr3_aa: CASSKIRAGGHTEAFF

j_call: TRBJ1-4
d_call: .
clone_size: .
v_call: TRBV28
cdr3_nt: TGTGCCAGCAGTTTATTCGGTCTGAATGAAAAACTGTTTTTT
cdr3_aa: CASSLFGLNEKLFF

j_call: TRBJ2-7
d_call: .
clone_size: .
v_call: TRBV6-6
cdr3_nt: TGTGCCAGCAGGGATCCGGGACACTCCGCCTACGAGCAGTACTTC
cdr3_aa: CASRDPGHSAYEQYF

j_call: TRBJ2-3
d_call: .
clone_size: .
v_call: TRBV5-6
cdr3_nt: TGTGCCAGCAGCTTGGCAGGGTTTGCAGATACGCAGTATTTT
cdr3_aa: CASSLAGFADTQYF

j_call: TRBJ1-3
d_call: .
clone_size: .
v_call: TRBV30
cdr3_nt: TGTGCCTGGAGTGTAGATTCGGGAACTGGAAACACCATATATTTT
cdr3_aa: CAWSVDSGTGNTIYF

j_call: TRBJ2-7
d_call: TRBD2
clone_size: .
v_call: TRBV10-3
cdr3_nt: TGTGCCAGCGGGGGAGGGACTTCCCCTAAAGAGCAGTACTTC
cdr3_aa: CASGGGTSPKEQYF

j_call: TRBJ2-5
d_call: .
clone_size: once
v_call: TRBV29-1
cdr3_nt: TGCAGCGTTGAAAGCGAGACCCAGTACTTC
cdr3_aa: CSVESETQYF

j_call: TRBJ2-2
d_call: .
clone_size: .
v_call: TRBV5-6
cdr3_nt: TGTGCCAGCAGCTTGACAGGGCCCGGGGAGCTGTTTTTT
cdr3_aa: CASSLTGPGELFF

j_call: TRBJ1-5
d_call: .
clone_size: .
v_call: TRBV28
cdr3_nt: TGTGCCAGCAGTTTAGCAGGGGTCGGGCAGCCCCAGCATTTT
cdr3_aa: CASSLAGVGQPQHF

j_call: TRBJ2-7
d_call: .
clone_size: .
v_call: TRBV4-3
cdr3_nt: TGCGCCAGCAGCCAAAATACAGGGCCGGGCGAGCAGTACTTC
cdr3_aa: CASSQNTGPGEQYF

j_call: TRBJ1-5
d_call: .
clone_size: .
v_call: TRBV19
cdr3_nt: TGTGCCAGTAGTATAGGGTCTCGGGGAGTCAATCAGCCCCAGCATTTT
cdr3_aa: CASSIGSRGVNQPQHF

j_call: TRBJ1-1
d_call: .
clone_size: few
v_call: TRBV29-1
cdr3_nt: TGCAGCGTTGAACGGAACACTGAAGCTTTCTTT
cdr3_aa: CSVERNTEAFF

j_call: TRBJ1-5
d_call: .
clone_size: .
v_call: TRBV15
cdr3_nt: TGTGCCACCAGCAGAGATCGGTTTGGGCCCCAGCATTTT
cdr3_aa: CATSRDRFGPQHF

j_call: TRBJ2-7
d_call: .
clone_size: .
v_call: TRBV21-1
cdr3_nt: TGTGCCAGCAGCAAACATCAGAACGGGGCCTACGAGCAGTACTTC
cdr3_aa: CASSKHQNGAYEQYF

j_call: TRBJ1-5
d_call: TRBD1
clone_size: .
v_call: TRBV19
cdr3_nt: TGTGCCAGTAGTATACAGGGGGCAAATCAGCCCCAGCATTTT
cdr3_aa: CASSIQGANQPQHF

j_call: TRBJ2-2
d_call: .
clone_size: once
v_call: TRBV6-6
cdr3_nt: TGTGCCAGCATGTGGGGCCTAGATAACACCGGGGAGCTGTTTTTT
cdr3_aa: CASMWGLDNTGELFF

j_call: TRBJ2-5
d_call: TRBD2
clone_size: .
v_call: TRBV7-9
cdr3_nt: TGTGCCAGCAGCTCTTGGACTAGCGGGTACCCCTCCGGAGAGACCCAGTACTTC
cdr3_aa: CASSSWTSGYPSGETQYF

j_call: TRBJ1-2
d_call: .
clone_size: .
v_call: TRBV11-2
cdr3_nt: TGTGCCAGCAGCTTAGTCCCGTTCTCGGGGAACTATGGCTACACCTTC
cdr3_aa: CASSLVPFSGNYGYTF

j_call: TRBJ2-2
d_call: TRBD2
clone_size: once
v_call: TRBV15
cdr3_nt: TGTGCCACCAGCAACGGGAGGGGTACCGGGGAGCTGTTTTTT
cdr3_aa: CATSNGRGTGELFF

j_call: TRBJ2-7
d_call: .
clone_size: .
v_call: TRBV7-8
cdr3_nt: TGTGCCAGCACCCTGAGGAGACAGCCGCCCTACGAGCAGTACTTC
cdr3_aa: CASTLRRQPPYEQYF

j_call: TRBJ2-1
d_call: TRBD2
clone_size: .
v_call: TRBV28
cdr3_nt: TGTGCCACCCAGACTAGCGGGAGCTACAATGAGCAGTTCTTC
cdr3_aa: CATQTSGSYNEQFF

j_call: TRBJ2-1
d_call: .
clone_size: once
v_call: TRBV10-3
cdr3_nt: TGTGCCGGGGGGACAGAGAATTACAATGAGCAGTTCTTC
cdr3_aa: CAGGTENYNEQFF

j_call: TRBJ1-2
d_call: TRBD1
clone_size: .
v_call: TRBV13
cdr3_nt: TGTGCCAGCAGCCCATGGGCAGGGGGCCGTAACTATGGCTACACCTTC
cdr3_aa: CASSPWAGGRNYGYTF

j_call: TRBJ2-7
d_call: .
clone_size: .
v_call: TRBV11-2
cdr3_nt: TGTGCCAGCAGCTCCCCAGGGGAATTGTACGAGCAGTACTTC
cdr3_aa: CASSSPGELYEQYF

j_call: TRBJ2-2
d_call: .
clone_size: .
v_call: TRBV6-6
cdr3_nt: TGTGCCAGCAGTTATAGATTGAACACCGGGGAGCTGTTTTTT
cdr3_aa: CASSYRLNTGELFF

j_call: TRBJ1-2
d_call: TRBD1
clone_size: .
v_call: TRBV5-5
cdr3_nt: TGTGCCAGCAGCGTGGACAGGGTGGATGGCTACACCTTC
cdr3_aa: CASSVDRVDGYTF

j_call: TRBJ2-7
d_call: .
clone_size: .
v_call: TRBV5-5
cdr3_nt: TGTGCCAGCAGCTTAGGACTGTGGGAGCAGTACTTC
cdr3_aa: CASSLGLWEQYF

j_call: TRBJ2-5
d_call: .
clone_size: .
v_call: TRBV9
cdr3_nt: TGTGCCAGCAGCGTAGCTGGTAGGTCAGGGGTAGGAGCAGAGACCCAGTACTTC
cdr3_aa: CASSVAGRSGVGAETQYF

j_call: TRBJ1-4
d_call: .
clone_size: .
v_call: TRBV14
cdr3_nt: TGTGCCAGCAGCCAAGAGACCGCAGGGAATGAAAAACTGTTTTTT
cdr3_aa: CASSQETAGNEKLFF

j_call: TRBJ2-1
d_call: TRBD1
clone_size: .
v_call: TRBV7-9
cdr3_nt: TGTGCCAGCAGCTTTCCCGGGACAGAAGACAATGAGCAGTTCTTC
cdr3_aa: CASSFPGTEDNEQFF

j_call: TRBJ2-2
d_call: .
clone_size: .
v_call: TRBV7-9
cdr3_nt: TGTGCCAGCAGCTTCAGGGCGAACACCGGGGAGCTGTTTTTT
cdr3_aa: CASSFRANTGELFF

j_call: TRBJ1-4
d_call: .
clone_size: once
v_call: TRBV5-6
cdr3_nt: TGTGCCAGCAGCTTGTTAACAACTAATGAAAAACTGTTTTTT
cdr3_aa: CASSLLTTNEKLFF

j_call: TRBJ1-5
d_call: .
clone_size: .
v_call: TRBV2
cdr3_nt: TGTGCCAGCAGCCAGACAGAGAAAGATCAGCCCCAGCATTTT
cdr3_aa: CASSQTEKDQPQHF

j_call: TRBJ1-1
d_call: .
clone_size: .
v_call: TRBV30
cdr3_nt: TGTGCCTTTGGCCCAACGAACACTGAAGCTTTCTTT
cdr3_aa: CAFGPTNTEAFF

j_call: TRBJ2-1
d_call: .
clone_size: .
v_call: TRBV11-3
cdr3_nt: TGTGCCAGCGCCGAGCGTAACTACAATGAGCAGTTCTTC
cdr3_aa: CASAERNYNEQFF

j_call: TRBJ2-5
d_call: .
clone_size: .
v_call: TRBV7-9
cdr3_nt: TGTGCCAGCAGCTTACTGCTAGGGGTGGGAGAGACCCAGTACTTC
cdr3_aa: CASSLLLGVGETQYF